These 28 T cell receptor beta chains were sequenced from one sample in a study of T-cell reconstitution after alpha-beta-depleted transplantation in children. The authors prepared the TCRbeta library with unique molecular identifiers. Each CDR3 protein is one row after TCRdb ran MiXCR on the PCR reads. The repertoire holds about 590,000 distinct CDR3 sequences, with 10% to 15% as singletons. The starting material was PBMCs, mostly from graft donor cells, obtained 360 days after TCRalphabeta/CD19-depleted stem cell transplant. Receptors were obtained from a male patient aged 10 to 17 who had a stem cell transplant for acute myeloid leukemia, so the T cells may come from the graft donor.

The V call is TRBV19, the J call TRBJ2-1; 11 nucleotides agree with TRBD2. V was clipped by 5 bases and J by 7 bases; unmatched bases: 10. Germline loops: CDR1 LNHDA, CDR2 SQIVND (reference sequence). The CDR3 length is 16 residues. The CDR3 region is CASSALAGGTGNEQFF. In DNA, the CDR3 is TGTGCCAGTAGTGCTCTAGCGGGAGGAACGGGGAATGAGCAGTTCTTC. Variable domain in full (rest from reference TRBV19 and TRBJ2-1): DGGITQSPKYLFRKEGQNVTLSCEQNLNHDAMYWYRQDPGQGLRLIYYSQIVNDFQKGDIAEGYSVSREKKESFPLTVTSAQKNPTAFYLCASSALAGGTGNEQFFGPGTRLTVL.

The CDR3: CASSLRGTGVLGGTEAFF. Written as DNA, the CDR3 is TGCGCCAGCAGCTTAAGAGGGACAGGGGTTCTTGGAGGGACTGAAGCTTTCTTT. The V gene is TRBV5-1, the J gene TRBJ1-1, with 10 bases aligning to TRBD1. CDR1 and CDR2 (germline): SGHRS, YFSETQ. The CDR3 is 18 residues long. V lost 2 bases and J lost 5; bases outside the gene matches: 15. Complete variable domain (other parts from reference TRBV5-1 and TRBJ1-1): KAGVTQTPRYLIKTRGQQVTLSCSPISGHRSVSWYQQTPGQGLQFLFEYFSETQRNKGNFPGRFSGRQFSNSRSEMNVSTLELGDSALYLCASSLRGTGVLGGTEAFFGQGTRLTVV.

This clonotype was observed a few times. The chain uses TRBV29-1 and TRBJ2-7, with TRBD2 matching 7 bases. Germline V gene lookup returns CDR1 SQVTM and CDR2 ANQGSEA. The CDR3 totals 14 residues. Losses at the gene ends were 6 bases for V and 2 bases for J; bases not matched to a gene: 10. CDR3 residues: CSVATSARAYEQYF. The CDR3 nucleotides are TGCAGCGTCGCCACTAGCGCGAGAGCCTACGAGCAGTACTTC.

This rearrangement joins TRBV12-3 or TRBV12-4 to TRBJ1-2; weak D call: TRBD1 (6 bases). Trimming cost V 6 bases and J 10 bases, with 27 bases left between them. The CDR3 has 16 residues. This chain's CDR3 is CASRILQGQVIHLYTF. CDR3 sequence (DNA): TGTGCCAGCAGAATCCTACAGGGTCAAGTCATTCACCTCTACACCTTC.

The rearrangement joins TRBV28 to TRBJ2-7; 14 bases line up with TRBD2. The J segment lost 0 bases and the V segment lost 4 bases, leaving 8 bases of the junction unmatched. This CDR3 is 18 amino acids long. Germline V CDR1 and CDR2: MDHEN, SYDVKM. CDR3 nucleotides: TGTGCCAGCAGTTCGACTAGCGGGAGGGCCTGGGGCTCCTACGAGCAGTACTTC. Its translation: CASSSTSGRAWGSYEQYF.

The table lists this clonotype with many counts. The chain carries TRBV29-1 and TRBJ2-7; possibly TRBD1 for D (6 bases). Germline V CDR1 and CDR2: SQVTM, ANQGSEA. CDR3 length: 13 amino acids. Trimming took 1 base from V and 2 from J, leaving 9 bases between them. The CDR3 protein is CSVEGRGTYEQYF. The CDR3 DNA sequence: TGCAGCGTTGAAGGCAGGGGCACCTACGAGCAGTACTTC.

As DNA, the CDR3 is TGTGCCAGCAGGATATCTGGACTATCTAACGTCTATGAGCAGTTCTTC. It codes for CASRISGLSNVYEQFF. The chain is built from TRBV6-2 or TRBV6-3 and TRBJ2-1, with D perhaps matching TRBD2 (6 bases). The CDR3 totals 16 residues. V was cut by 6 bases and J by 8 bases, with 23 bases left in between. CDR1 is MNHEY, CDR2 SVGEGT, per germline.

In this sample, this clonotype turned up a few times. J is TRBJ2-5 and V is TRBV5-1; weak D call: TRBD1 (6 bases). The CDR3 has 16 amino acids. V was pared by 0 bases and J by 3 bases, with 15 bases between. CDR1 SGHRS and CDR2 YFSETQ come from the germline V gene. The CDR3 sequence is CASSLEVRGLKETQYF. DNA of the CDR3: TGCGCCAGCAGCTTGGAGGTCAGGGGTCTTAAAGAGACCCAGTACTTC.

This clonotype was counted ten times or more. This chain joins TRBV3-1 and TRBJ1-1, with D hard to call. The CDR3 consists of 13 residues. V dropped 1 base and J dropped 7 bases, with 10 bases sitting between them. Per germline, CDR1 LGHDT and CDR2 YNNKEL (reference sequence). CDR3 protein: CASSQVAGDEAFF. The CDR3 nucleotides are TGTGCCAGCAGCCAAGTTGCTGGGGATGAAGCTTTCTTT.

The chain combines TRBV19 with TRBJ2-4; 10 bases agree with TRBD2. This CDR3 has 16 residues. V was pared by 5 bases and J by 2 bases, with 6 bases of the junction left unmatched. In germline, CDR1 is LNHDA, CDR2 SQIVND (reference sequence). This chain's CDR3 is CASSGTSGTSKNIQYF. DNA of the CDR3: TGTGCCAGTAGTGGTACTAGCGGGACGTCCAAAAACATTCAGTACTTC.

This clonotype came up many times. CDR3: CASSEMGGLAGRETQYF. The DNA of the CDR3 is TGCGCCAGCAGTGAAATGGGGGGACTAGCGGGAAGAGAGACCCAGTACTTC. The V gene is TRBV10-2, the J gene TRBJ2-5, with 13 nucleotides matching TRBD2. V lost 3 bases and J lost 4; bases outside the gene matches: 8. The germline CDR1 and CDR2 sequences are WSHSY and SAAADI. The CDR3 loop spans 17 amino acids.

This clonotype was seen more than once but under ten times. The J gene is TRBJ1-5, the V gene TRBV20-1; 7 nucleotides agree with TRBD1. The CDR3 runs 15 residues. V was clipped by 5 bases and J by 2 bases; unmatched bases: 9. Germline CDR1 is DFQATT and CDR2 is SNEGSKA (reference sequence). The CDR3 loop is CSALTGRDGNQPQHF. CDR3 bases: TGCAGTGCTTTGACAGGGCGAGATGGCAATCAGCCCCAGCATTTT.

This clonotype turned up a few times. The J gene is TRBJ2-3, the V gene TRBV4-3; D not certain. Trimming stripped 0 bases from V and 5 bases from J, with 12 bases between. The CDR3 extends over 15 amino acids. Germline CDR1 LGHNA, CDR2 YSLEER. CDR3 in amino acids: CASSQDLYGRDTQYF. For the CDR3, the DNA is TGCGCCAGCAGCCAAGATCTATACGGTCGAGATACGCAGTATTTT.

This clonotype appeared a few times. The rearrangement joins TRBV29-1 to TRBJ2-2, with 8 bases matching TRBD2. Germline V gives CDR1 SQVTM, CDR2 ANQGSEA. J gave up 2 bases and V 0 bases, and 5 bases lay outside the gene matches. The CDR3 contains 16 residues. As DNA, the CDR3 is TGCAGCGTTGAAGATCGGGCGGGGGGCAACACCGGGGAGCTGTTTTTT. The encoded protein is CSVEDRAGGNTGELFF.

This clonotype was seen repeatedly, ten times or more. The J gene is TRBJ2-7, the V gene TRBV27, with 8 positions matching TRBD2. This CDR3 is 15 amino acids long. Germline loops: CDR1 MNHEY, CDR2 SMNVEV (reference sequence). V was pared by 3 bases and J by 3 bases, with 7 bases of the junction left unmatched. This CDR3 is CASSLASSGLYEQYF. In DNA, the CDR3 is TGTGCCAGCAGTTTGGCATCTAGCGGGCTCTACGAGCAGTACTTC.

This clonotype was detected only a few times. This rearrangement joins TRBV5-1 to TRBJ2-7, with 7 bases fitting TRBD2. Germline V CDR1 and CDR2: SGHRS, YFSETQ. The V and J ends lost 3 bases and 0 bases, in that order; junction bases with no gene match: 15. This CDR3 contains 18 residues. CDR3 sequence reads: CASSSLIRASGSSYEQYF. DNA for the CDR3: TGCGCCAGCAGCTCTCTCATTCGGGCTAGCGGATCCTCCTACGAGCAGTACTTC.

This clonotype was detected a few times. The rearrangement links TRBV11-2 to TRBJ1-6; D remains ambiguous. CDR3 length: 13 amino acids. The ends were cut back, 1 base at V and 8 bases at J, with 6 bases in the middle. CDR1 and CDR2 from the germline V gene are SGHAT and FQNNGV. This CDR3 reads CASSLVKDSPLHF. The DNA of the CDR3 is TGTGCCAGCAGCTTAGTTAAGGATTCACCCCTCCACTTT.

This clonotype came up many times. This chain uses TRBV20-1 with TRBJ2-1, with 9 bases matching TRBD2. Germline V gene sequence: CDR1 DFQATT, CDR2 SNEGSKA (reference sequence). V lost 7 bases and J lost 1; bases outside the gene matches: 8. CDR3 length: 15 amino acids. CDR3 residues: CSGGRAGGSYNEQFF. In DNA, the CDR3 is TGCAGTGGCGGGCGAGCGGGAGGATCCTACAATGAGCAGTTCTTC.

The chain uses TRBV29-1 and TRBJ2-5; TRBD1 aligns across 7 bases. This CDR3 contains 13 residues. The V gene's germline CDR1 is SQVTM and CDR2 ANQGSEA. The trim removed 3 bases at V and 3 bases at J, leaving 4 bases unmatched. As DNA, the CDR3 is TGCAGCGTTGAGAGACAGGGAGAAGAGACCCAGTACTTC. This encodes CSVERQGEETQYF.

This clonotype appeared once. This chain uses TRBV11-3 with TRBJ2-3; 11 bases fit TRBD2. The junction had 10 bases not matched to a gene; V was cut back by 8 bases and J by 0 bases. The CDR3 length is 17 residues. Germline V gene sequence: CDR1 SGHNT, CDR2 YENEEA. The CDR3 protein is CASSSGLAVQSTDTQYF. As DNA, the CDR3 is TGTGCCAGCTCATCGGGACTAGCGGTACAAAGCACAGATACGCAGTATTTT. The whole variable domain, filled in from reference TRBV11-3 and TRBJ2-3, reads EAGVVQSPRYKIIEKKQPVAFWCNPISGHNTLYWYLQNLGQGPELLIRYENEEAVDDSQLPKDRFSAERLKGVDSTLKIQPAELGDSAVYLCASSSGLAVQSTDTQYFGPGTRLTVL.

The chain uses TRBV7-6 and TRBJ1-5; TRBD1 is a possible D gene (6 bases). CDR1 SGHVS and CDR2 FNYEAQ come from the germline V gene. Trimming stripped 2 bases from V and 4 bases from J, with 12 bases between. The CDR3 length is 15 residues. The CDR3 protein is CASSLSGQSNQPQHF. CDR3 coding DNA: TGTGCCAGCAGCTTATCAGGACAGTCAAATCAGCCCCAGCATTTT. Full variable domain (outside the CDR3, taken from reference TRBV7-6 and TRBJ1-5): GAGVSQSPRYKVTKRGQDVALRCDPISGHVSLYWYRQALGQGPEFLTYFNYEAQQDKSGLPNDRFSAERPEGSISTLTIQRTEQRDSAMYRCASSLSGQSNQPQHFGDGTRLSIL.

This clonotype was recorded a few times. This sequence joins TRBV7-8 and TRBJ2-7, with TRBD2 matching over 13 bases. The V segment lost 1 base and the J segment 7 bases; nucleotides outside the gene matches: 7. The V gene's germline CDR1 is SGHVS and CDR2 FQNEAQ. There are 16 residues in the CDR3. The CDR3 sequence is CASSLVGTSGKLEQYF. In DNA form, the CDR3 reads TGTGCCAGCAGCTTAGTTGGGACTAGCGGGAAGTTGGAGCAGTACTTC.

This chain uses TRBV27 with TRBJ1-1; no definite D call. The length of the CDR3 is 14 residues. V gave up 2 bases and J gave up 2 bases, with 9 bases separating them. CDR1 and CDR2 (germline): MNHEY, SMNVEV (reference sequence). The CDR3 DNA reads TGTGCCAGCAGTTTACGCCGCCTAAACACTGAAGCTTTCTTT. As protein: CASSLRRLNTEAFF.

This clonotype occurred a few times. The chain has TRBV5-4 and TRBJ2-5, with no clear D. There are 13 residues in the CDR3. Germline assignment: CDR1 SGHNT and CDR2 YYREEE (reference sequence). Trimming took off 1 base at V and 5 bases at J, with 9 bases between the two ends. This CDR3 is CASSLLLVETQYF. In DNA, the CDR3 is TGTGCCAGCAGCTTGCTTCTGGTGGAGACCCAGTACTTC.

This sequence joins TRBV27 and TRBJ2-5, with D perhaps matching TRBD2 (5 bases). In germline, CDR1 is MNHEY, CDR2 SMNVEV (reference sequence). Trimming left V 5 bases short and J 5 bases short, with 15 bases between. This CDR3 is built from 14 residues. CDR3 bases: TGTGCCAGCAGTCCCCTCAGCGGTTCTGAGACCCAGTACTTC. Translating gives CASSPLSGSETQYF.

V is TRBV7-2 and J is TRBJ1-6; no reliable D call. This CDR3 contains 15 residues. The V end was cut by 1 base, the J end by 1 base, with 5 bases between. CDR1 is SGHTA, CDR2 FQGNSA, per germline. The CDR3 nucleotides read TGTGCCAGCAGCTTAGATAGATCCTATAATTCACCCCTCCACTTT. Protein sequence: CASSLDRSYNSPLHF. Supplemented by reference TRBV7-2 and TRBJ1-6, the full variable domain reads GAGVSQSPSNKVTEKGKDVELRCDPISGHTALYWYRQSLGQGLEFLIYFQGNSAPDKSGLPSDRFSAERTGGSVSTLTIQRTQQEDSAVYLCASSLDRSYNSPLHFGNGTRLTVT.

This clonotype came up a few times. CDR3 region: CASTRAGGPSTDTQYF. The DNA for the CDR3 is TGTGCCAGCACCCGAGCGGGAGGACCTAGCACAGATACGCAGTATTTT. The V and J genes are TRBV7-2 and TRBJ2-3; 9 bases are a match to TRBD2. The CDR3 contains 16 residues. From germline, CDR1 is SGHTA and CDR2 FQGNSA. The junction had 8 bases not matched to a gene; V was cut back by 7 bases and J by 0 bases.

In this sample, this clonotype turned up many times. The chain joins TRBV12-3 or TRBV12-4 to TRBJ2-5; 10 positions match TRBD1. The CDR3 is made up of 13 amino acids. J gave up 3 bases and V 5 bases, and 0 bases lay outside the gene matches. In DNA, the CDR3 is TGTGCCAGCAGTGGACAGGGGGAAGAGACCCAGTACTTC. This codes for CASSGQGEETQYF.